The T cell receptor (beta chain) under discussion was sequenced for a study of blood T cell repertoires in COVID-19. Study summary: Specimens from acute and convalescent COVID-19 originated in the United States, Italy and Spain. The cDNA or gDNA used as material had been derived from T cells, B-cell-depleted T cells, or PBMCs.

In the authors' workflow: Using reference gene primer amplification, nucleated cell counts were estimated. The assay was immunoSEQ multiplex PCR, and TCRdb's table has in-frame clones only and misses some. That table supplies the V and J calls and clone size; D and trimming were determined from the DNA. Of 250,000 to 350,000 clones in the sample, about 90% were seen once. Germline V gene lookup returns CDR1 SEHNR and CDR2 FQNEAQ (reference sequence). This CDR3 contains 15 residues. Trimming stripped 2 bases from V and 3 bases from J, with 12 bases between. Sequencing was carried out using peripheral blood. The rearrangement links TRBV7-9 to TRBJ2-3; TRBD1 is a possible D gene (6 bases). The clonotype originates from a woman between 45 and 60 years old who had recovered from COVID-19. CDR3 bases: TGTGCCAGCAGCTTAAGAACAGGGTTGACAGATACGCAGTATTTT. The encoded protein is CASSLRTGLTDTQYF.